The 2 T cell receptor beta chains below all came from one sample that was sequenced in a study of cytomegalovirus exposure and HLA in healthy donors. Some clones are missing from TCRdb's copy, which holds only in-frame ones; the method was immunoSEQ multiplex PCR. The table includes around 160,000 clones, less than 90% detected once. The source material was PBMCs. These receptor sequences come from a young man in good health and CMV-seropositive.

The gene calls are TRBV6-5 and TRBJ1-5; tentatively, D is TRBD1 (5 bases). The CDR3 sequence is 14 residues long. Trimming took 5 bases from V and 0 from J, leaving 8 bases between them. Germline values: CDR1 MNHEY, CDR2 SVGAGI. The CDR3, as DNA: TGTGCCAGCAGTCGGACAAATAGCAATCAGCCCCAGCATTTT. Its translation is CASSRTNSNQPQHF.

In DNA form, the CDR3 reads TGTGCCAGCAGCCCTAGGGGGACAGGGAACCACGAGCAGTACTTC. Protein: CASSPRGTGNHEQYF. The chain uses TRBV9 and TRBJ2-7; 9 positions match TRBD1. Per germline, CDR1 SGDLS and CDR2 YYNGEE. The ends lost 4 bases at V and 5 bases at J; junction bases unmatched: 10. The CDR3 sequence is 15 residues long.